This T cell receptor beta chain was obtained from a study of OX40 agonist ivuxolimab in advanced cancers. At the level of the study: Across the patients, intravenous ivuxolimab was delivered every 2 weeks at 0.01 to 10 mg/kg. Of mixed ages from about 23 to 90 and averaging approximately 60 years, the group was roughly 83% male. Overall study results and limits: The work left the antigen specificity of expanded peripheral T cells undetermined.

A word on this clone: Antigen specificity is unknown.

Germline V gene lookup returns CDR1 SGHTA and CDR2 FQGTGA. CDR3 length: 14 residues. Trimming took off 6 bases at V and 2 bases at J, with 13 bases between the two ends. TCRdb keeps only in-frame clones here, not all; method: immunoSEQ multiplex PCR. There are 50,000 or so clones in the sample; 84% occur only once, and approximately 4.4% lies in the top ten. The gene calls are TRBV7-3 and TRBJ1-1; possible D gene TRBD1, 6 bases. The source was CD4+ or CD8+ T cells sorted from blood, collected in a trial of the OX40 agonist ivuxolimab. The sequence derives from an adult with an advanced solid tumor such as melanoma, head and neck, liver or kidney cancer. The CDR3 sequence: CASSPGTYNTEAFF. The CDR3 DNA reads TGTGCCAGCAGTCCAGGGACATATAACACTGAAGCTTTCTTT.